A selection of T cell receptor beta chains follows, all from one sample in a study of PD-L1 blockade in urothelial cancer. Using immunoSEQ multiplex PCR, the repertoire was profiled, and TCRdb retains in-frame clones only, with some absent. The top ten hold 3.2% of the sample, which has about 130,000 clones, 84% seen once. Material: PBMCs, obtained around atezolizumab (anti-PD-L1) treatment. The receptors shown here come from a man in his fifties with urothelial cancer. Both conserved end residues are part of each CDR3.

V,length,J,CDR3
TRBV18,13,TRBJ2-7,CASSPGTVGEQYF
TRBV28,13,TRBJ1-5,CASRQGAAQPQHF
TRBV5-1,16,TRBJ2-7,CASRRTGTSAPYEQYF
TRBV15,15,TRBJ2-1,CATSRVVRGYNEQFF
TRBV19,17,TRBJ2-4,CASSDRDRGLAKNIQYF
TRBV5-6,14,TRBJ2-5,CASSRRGGVETQYF
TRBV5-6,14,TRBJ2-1,CASSRQGPYDEQFF
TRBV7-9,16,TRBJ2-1,CASSHPGLAGYNEQFF
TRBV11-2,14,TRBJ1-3,CASSLGVSGNTIYF
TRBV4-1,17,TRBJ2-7,CASSQDSGRALSYEQYF
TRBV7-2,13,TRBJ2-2,CASTQQGSGELFF
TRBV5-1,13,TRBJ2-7,CASSWDSAYEQYF
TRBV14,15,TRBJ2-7,CASSPPGSGSYEQYF
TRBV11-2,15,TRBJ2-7,CASSLFGTGQYEQYF
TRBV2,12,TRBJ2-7,CASSGLAIEQYF
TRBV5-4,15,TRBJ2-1,CASSTRLAGTNEQFF
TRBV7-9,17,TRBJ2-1,CASSLGSWTSGKDEQFF
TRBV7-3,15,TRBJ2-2,CASRQSRSGTGELFF
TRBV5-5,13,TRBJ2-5,CASSTGSGETQYF
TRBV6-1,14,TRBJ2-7,CASTLREGGGEQYF
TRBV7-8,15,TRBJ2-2,CASSLARTSTGQLFF
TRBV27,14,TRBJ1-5,CASRPQGAAQPQHF
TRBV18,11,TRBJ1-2,CASSLSRGYTF
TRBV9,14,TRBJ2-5,CASSVAPQQETQYF
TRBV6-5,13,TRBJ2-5,CATGGVWQETQYF
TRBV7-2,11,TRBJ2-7,CASSLQYEQYF
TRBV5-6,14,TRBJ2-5,CASSLVSAQETQYF
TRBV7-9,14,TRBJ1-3,CASSFSISGNTIYF
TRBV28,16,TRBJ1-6,CASSFRTDGYNSPLHF
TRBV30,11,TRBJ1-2,CAWLRRDGYTF
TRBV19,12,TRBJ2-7,CASSMGLYEQYF
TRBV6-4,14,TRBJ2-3,CASSDSGGSDTQYF
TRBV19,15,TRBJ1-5,CASYTPGQGDQPQHF
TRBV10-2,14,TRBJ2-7,CASRSASGPYEQYF
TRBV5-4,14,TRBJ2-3,CASSDREVTDTQYF
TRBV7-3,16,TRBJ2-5,CASSLMRGLVIETQYF
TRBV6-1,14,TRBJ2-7,CASRDPREPLEQYF
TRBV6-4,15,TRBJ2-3,CASSATSGATDTQYF
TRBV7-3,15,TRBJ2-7,CASSLQGAPLGEQYF
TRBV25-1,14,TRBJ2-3,CASSDLGAADTQYF
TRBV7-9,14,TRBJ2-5,CASAGTRGLETQYF
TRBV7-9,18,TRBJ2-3,CASSLSPLVAEATDTQYF
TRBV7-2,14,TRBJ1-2,CASSLHGQGGGYTF
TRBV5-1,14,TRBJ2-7,CASSSGQGSFSQYF
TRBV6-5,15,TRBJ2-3,CASSFSGSVGDTQYF
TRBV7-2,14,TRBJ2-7,CASSTGTSGSEQYF
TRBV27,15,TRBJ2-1,CASRRLRTVDNEQFF
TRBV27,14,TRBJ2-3,CASRAGGLTDTQYF
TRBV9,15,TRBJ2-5,CASSDSGSYWETQYF
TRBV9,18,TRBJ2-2,CASSVVVYGTGDRGELFF
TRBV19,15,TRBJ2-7,CASSRGHRVTVEQYF
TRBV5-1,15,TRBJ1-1,CASSLGSGGWTEAFF
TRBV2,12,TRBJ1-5,CASTRGDQPQHF
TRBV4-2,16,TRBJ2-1,CASSQDLANSYNEQFF
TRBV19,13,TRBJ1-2,CASSMGISYGYTF
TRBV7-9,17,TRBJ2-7,CASSPPRSSGRQYEQYF
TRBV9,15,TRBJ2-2,CASSVETSGTGELFF
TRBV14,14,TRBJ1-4,CASSQAVVREKLFF
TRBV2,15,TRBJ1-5,CASSAEQGSNQPQHF
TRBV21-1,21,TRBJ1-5,CASSNPRFPGTGEYSNQPQHF